A single sample gave rise to the 26 T cell receptor beta chains below, sequenced in a study of blood T cells in healthy people across ages. For the second PCR, which ran for roughly 6 to 11 cycles, a sample-barcoded 5' primer and a J-beta primer mix were used. Via MiXCR, TCRdb re-called the 5' RACE reads, giving one row per CDR3 protein. The sample records 700,000 to 1,000,000 distinct CDR3 sequences, about 42% being singletons. The sample taken for sequencing was blood. The receptor set was obtained from a man aged 55 to 70 in good health.

V gene TRBV20-1 combines with J gene TRBJ1-1, with TRBD1 identical over 11 bases. Losses at the gene ends were 0 bases for V and 4 bases for J; bases not matched to a gene: 7. The CDR3 has 16 amino acids. Germline V gene data show CDR1 as DFQATT and CDR2 as SNEGSKA (reference sequence). DNA of the CDR3: TGCAGTGCTAGAGATAGGGACAGGGGGTGGTTCACTGAAGCTTTCTTT. It encodes CSARDRDRGWFTEAFF.

V and J are TRBV6-1 and TRBJ2-5; TRBD1 or TRBD2 may be the D gene (5 bases each). V lost 10 bases, J lost 11 bases, and 14 bases lay in between. Germline lookup yields CDR1 MNHNS and CDR2 SASEGT. The CDR3 spans 10 residues. CDR3 loop: CATRSGGQYF. The CDR3 DNA sequence: TGTGCCACCCGGAGTGGGGGTCAGTACTTC.

This chain joins TRBV6-2 or TRBV6-3 and TRBJ2-1, with 7 bases lining up with TRBD2. CDR1 MNHEY and CDR2 SVGEGT come from the germline V gene. Trimming removed 7 bases from V and 5 bases from J; junction bases left unmatched: 8. CDR3 length: 14 residues. This CDR3 reads CASNIGTNNNEQFF. The CDR3 DNA reads as TGTGCCAGCAACATCGGGACTAACAACAATGAGCAGTTCTTC.

This clonotype was counted a few times. For the CDR3, the DNA is TGTGCCAGCAGTTTAGAGGGGTATAATTCACCCCTCCACTTT. Its translation is CASSLEGYNSPLHF. The rearrangement uses TRBV12-3 or TRBV12-4 and TRBJ1-6; possible D gene TRBD1, 5 bases. The CDR3 covers 14 residues. Between the trimmed V and J ends, which lost 1 base and 4 bases, there was a span of 5 bases.

The chain is built from TRBV2 and TRBJ2-7; D is unclear. TRBJ2-5 explains the end of the DNA better; the J call may be wrong. The CDR3 length is 11 residues. Germline CDR1 is SNHLY and CDR2 is FYNNEI. CDR3 region: CATAPVGTQYF. The CDR3 DNA reads as TGTGCCACCGCCCCTGTCGGGACCCAGTACTTC.

V usage is TRBV6-6 and J usage is TRBJ1-4, with D hard to call. CDR1 is MNHNY and CDR2 is SVGAGI in the germline V gene (reference sequence). This CDR3 has 12 residues. The V end lost 6 bases, the J end lost 7 bases, and 9 bases lay between the germline ends. The DNA for the CDR3 is TGTGCCAGCAGCAACCCTGGTGAAAAACTGTTTTTT. This sequence encodes CASSNPGEKLFF.

This clonotype turned up a few times. The chain has TRBV29-1 and TRBJ2-3; 8 bases line up with TRBD1. The CDR3 sequence is 12 residues long. With 8 bases clipped from V and 3 bases from J, the junction kept 4 bases outside the gene matches. Germline loops: CDR1 SQVTM, CDR2 ANQGSEA. The CDR3 sequence: CSTWTGTDTQYF. The CDR3 coding sequence is TGCAGCACATGGACAGGGACAGATACGCAGTATTTT.

This sequence joins TRBV6-2 or TRBV6-3 and TRBJ2-7; a possible D gene is TRBD1 (5 bases). The V end was cut by 6 bases, the J end by 0 bases, with 15 bases between. CDR1 and CDR2 from the germline V gene are MNHEY and SVGEGT. This CDR3 has 15 amino acids. CDR3 coding DNA: TGTGCCAGCAGAGAAGGGGCAGGGAACTCCTACGAGCAGTACTTC. Translation gives CASREGAGNSYEQYF.

This clonotype was detected a few times. The rearrangement links TRBV7-2 to TRBJ2-3, with D possibly being TRBD1 (6 bases). V was pared by 1 base and J by 0 bases, with 8 bases between. CDR1 and CDR2 (germline): SGHTA, FQGNSA. The CDR3 consists of 15 residues. This chain's CDR3 is CASSLGDTSTDTQYF. The CDR3 coding sequence is TGTGCCAGCAGCTTAGGGGACACGAGCACAGATACGCAGTATTTT.

The chain has TRBV14 and TRBJ2-1; D unresolved. The CDR3 totals 13 residues. Germline CDR1 and CDR2: SGHDN and FVKESK. Between the trimmed V and J ends, which lost 4 bases and 9 bases, there was a span of 13 bases. The CDR3, as DNA: TGTGCCAGCAGCCGGGCCTGGGCGGTTGAGCAGTTCTTC. Protein: CASSRAWAVEQFF.

J is TRBJ2-5 and V is TRBV10-3, with D possibly matching TRBD2 (6 bases). The CDR3 is 15 residues long. Deletions cut 3 bases from V and 5 bases from J, with 16 bases between. Germline V gene data show CDR1 as ENHRY and CDR2 as SYGVKD. The CDR3 coding sequence is TGTGCCATCAGTGACGAGCAATCTGGAGGGGAGACCCAGTACTTC. Translated: CAISDEQSGGETQYF.

This clonotype showed up just a few times. This chain uses TRBV21-1 with TRBJ1-1. TRBV21-1 is noted as a pseudogene. The CDR3 extends over 12 amino acids. DNA for the CDR3: TGTGCCAGCTCTACCAGGAACACTGAAGCTTTCTTT. It specifies CASSTRNTEAFF.

This clonotype was counted only a few times. The chain joins TRBV29-1 to TRBJ2-3, with 11 bases matching TRBD2. Trimming at V came to 1 base and at J to 11 bases, leaving 2 bases not matched to a gene. The CDR3 has 12 residues. Germline V gene lookup returns CDR1 SQVTM and CDR2 ANQGSEA. CDR3 DNA: TGCAGCGTTGAAGTAGCGGGGGGGCGGCAGTATTTT. Translating it yields CSVEVAGGRQYF.

In this sample, this clonotype turned up a few times. J is TRBJ2-7 and V is TRBV12-3 or TRBV12-4; weak D call: TRBD1 (6 bases). V gave up 6 bases and J gave up 7 bases, with 13 bases separating them. The CDR3 has 12 residues. Here the CDR3 reads CASSQGSGEQYF. DNA for the CDR3: TGTGCCAGCAGCCAGGGGTCTGGGGAGCAGTACTTC.

This clonotype was counted a few times. The V gene is TRBV25-1, the J gene TRBJ2-1; perhaps TRBD1 as D (6 bases). The CDR3 consists of 13 residues. V was trimmed by 4 bases and J by 8 bases, leaving 12 bases between them. Germline CDR1 and CDR2: MGHDK and SYGVNS. The CDR3 region is CASSGQVTHEQFF. DNA for the CDR3: TGTGCCAGCAGTGGACAGGTTACGCATGAGCAGTTCTTC.

The chain employs TRBV5-1 and TRBJ2-1; TRBD2 matches at 9 bases. The last part of the DNA fits TRBJ2-7 better; the J call may be wrong. Looked up from germline, CDR1 is SGHRS and CDR2 is YFSETQ. This CDR3 spans 15 amino acids. CDR3 DNA sequence: TGCGCCAGCAGCTTGGAGCGGGGGGCTTACAATAAGCAGTACTTC. Amino acids: CASSLERGAYNKQYF.

The DNA for the CDR3 is TGTGCCAGCAGTCGTAATGGGGGGGCCTACAATGAGCAGTTCTTC. Its protein product is CASSRNGGAYNEQFF. The rearrangement links TRBV7-3 to TRBJ2-1; 7 nucleotides align to TRBD2. The CDR3 has 15 amino acids. V gave up 6 bases and J gave up 2 bases; unmatched junction bases: 7. Germline V CDR1 and CDR2: SGHTA, FQGTGA.

This clonotype occurred once. The J gene is TRBJ1-6, the V gene TRBV9; D perhaps matches TRBD1 (6 bases). The V gene lost 4 bases and the J gene lost 7 bases, with 15 bases spanning the gap. Germline CDR1 reads SGDLS; CDR2 reads YYNGEE. The CDR3 totals 15 residues. In DNA, the CDR3 is TGTGCCAGCAGCCCTCATCGGGACACGAATTCACCCCTCCACTTT. This translates into CASSPHRDTNSPLHF.

At least ten counts were recorded for this clonotype. The V gene is TRBV14, the J gene TRBJ1-2; D may be TRBD1 (5 bases). The length of the CDR3 is 13 residues. V gave up 2 bases and J gave up 8 bases, with 12 bases separating them. The germline gives CDR1 SGHDN, CDR2 FVKESK. Written as DNA, the CDR3 is TGTGCCAGCAGCCAACAGGGCCTTGGAGGCTACACCTTC. This encodes CASSQQGLGGYTF.

This clonotype has ten or more counts. This chain connects TRBV10-3 to TRBJ2-7; D is ambiguous. Germline V CDR1 and CDR2: ENHRY, SYGVKD. V lost 8 bases, J lost 6 bases, and 14 bases lay in between. The CDR3 length is 12 residues. The CDR3 bases are TGTGCCATCTCCGAGTCGAATGGCGAGCAGTACTTC. Its translation is CAISESNGEQYF.

This chain connects TRBV5-1 to TRBJ2-3; the D gene is possibly TRBD1 (5 bases). The V gene lost 7 bases and the J gene lost 0 bases, with 18 bases spanning the gap. Germline V gene sequence: CDR1 SGHRS, CDR2 YFSETQ. This CDR3 comprises 16 residues. The CDR3 DNA sequence: TGCGCCAGCGAACCCACAGGAGCTGCTAGCACAGATACGCAGTATTTT. Protein product: CASEPTGAASTDTQYF.

This rearrangement joins TRBV3-1 to TRBJ1-2; the D is unclear. V lost 1 base, J lost 4 bases, and 10 bases lay in between. This CDR3 contains 14 residues. Germline V gene lookup returns CDR1 LGHDT and CDR2 YNNKEL (reference sequence). DNA of the CDR3: TGTGCCAGCAGCCAAGGACAAGCCAGCTATGGCTACACCTTC. This encodes CASSQGQASYGYTF. Full variable domain (remainder filled in from reference TRBV3-1 and TRBJ1-2): DTAVSQTPKYLVTQMGNDKSIKCEQNLGHDTMYWYKQDSKKFLKIMFSYNNKELIINETVPNRFSPKSPDKAHLNLHINSLELGDSAVYFCASSQGQASYGYTFGSGTRLTVV.

This chain connects TRBV20-1 to TRBJ2-1; 7 nucleotides line up with TRBD2. Per germline, CDR1 DFQATT and CDR2 SNEGSKA (reference sequence). V was clipped by 3 bases and J by 7 bases; unmatched bases: 12. The CDR3 runs 15 residues. CDR3 amino acids: CSASWREGTANEQFF. For the CDR3, the DNA is TGCAGTGCTAGCTGGAGGGAGGGTACTGCGAATGAGCAGTTCTTC.

This clonotype was seen once. One junction end does not reproduce the germline sequence, and a read error may be involved. This rearrangement joins TRBV6-2 or TRBV6-3 to TRBJ2-7; no clear D gene. Germline CDR1 is MNHEY and CDR2 is SVGEGT. The CDR3 is 15 amino acids. The CDR3 nucleotides are TGTGTCAGCAGTTACTCTAGTCGGCTAGCCTACGAGCAGTACTTC. Protein sequence: CVSSYSSRLAYEQYF.

The V and J genes are TRBV11-2 and TRBJ2-7, with D perhaps matching TRBD1 (5 bases). CDR1 SGHAT and CDR2 FQNNGV come from the germline V gene. Trimming shortened V by 4 bases and J by 2 bases, and 12 bases separated the two germline ends. This CDR3 spans 14 amino acids. The CDR3 protein is CASSSPGNTYEQYF. DNA of the CDR3: TGTGCCAGCAGCTCGCCAGGGAATACCTACGAGCAGTACTTC.

The chain recombines TRBV7-9 with TRBJ1-2; D gene unclear. CDR1 is SEHNR and CDR2 is FQNEAQ in the germline V gene (reference sequence). This CDR3 comprises 14 residues. The V end was cut by 1 base, the J end by 2 bases, with 8 bases between. In nucleotides, the CDR3 is TGTGCCAGCAGCTTAGAAGAGGGCAACTATGGCTACACCTTC. Translated, it gives CASSLEEGNYGYTF.